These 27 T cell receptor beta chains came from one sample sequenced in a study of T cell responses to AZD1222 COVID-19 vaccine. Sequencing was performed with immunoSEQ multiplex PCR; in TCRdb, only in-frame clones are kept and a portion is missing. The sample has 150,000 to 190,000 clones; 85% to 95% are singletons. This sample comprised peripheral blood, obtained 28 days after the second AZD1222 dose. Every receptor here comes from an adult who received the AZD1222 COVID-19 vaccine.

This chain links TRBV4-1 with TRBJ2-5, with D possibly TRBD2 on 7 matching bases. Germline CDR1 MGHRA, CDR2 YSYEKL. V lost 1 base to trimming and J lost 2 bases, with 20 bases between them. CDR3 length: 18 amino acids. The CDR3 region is CASSQVLWASGTQETQYF. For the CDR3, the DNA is TGCGCCAGCAGCCAAGTGTTGTGGGCCAGCGGGACACAAGAGACCCAGTACTTC.

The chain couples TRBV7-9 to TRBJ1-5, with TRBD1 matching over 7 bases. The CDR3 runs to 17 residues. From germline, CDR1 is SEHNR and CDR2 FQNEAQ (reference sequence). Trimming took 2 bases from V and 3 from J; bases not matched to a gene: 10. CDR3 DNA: TGTGCCAGCAGCTTATCCTCTAAGACAGGGCTCAATCAGCCCCAGCATTTT. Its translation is CASSLSSKTGLNQPQHF.

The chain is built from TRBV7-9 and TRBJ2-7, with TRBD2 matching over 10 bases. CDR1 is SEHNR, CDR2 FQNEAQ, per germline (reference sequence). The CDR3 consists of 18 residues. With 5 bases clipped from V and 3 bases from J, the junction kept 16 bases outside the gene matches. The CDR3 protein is CASSSPITSGTIDYEQYF. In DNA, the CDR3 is TGTGCCAGCAGCAGCCCGATAACTAGCGGGACCATCGACTACGAGCAGTACTTC. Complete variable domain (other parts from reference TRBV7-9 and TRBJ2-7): DTGVSQNPRHKITKRGQNVTFRCDPISEHNRLYWYRQTLGQGPEFLTYFQNEAQLEKSRLLSDRFSAERPKGSFSTLEIQRTEQGDSAMYLCASSSPITSGTIDYEQYFGPGTRLTVT.

CDR3 coding DNA: TGTGCCACCAGCGGACCAGGGACAGGGACCACCGGGGAGCTGTTTTTT. Translation gives CATSGPGTGTTGELFF. The V gene is TRBV15, the J gene TRBJ2-2; 9 positions match TRBD1. V shed 5 bases and J 4 bases; nucleotides not matched to a gene: 8. The length of the CDR3 is 16 residues. Per germline, CDR1 LNHNV and CDR2 YYDKDF (reference sequence). The whole variable domain, filled in from reference TRBV15 and TRBJ2-2, reads DAMVIQNPRYQVTQFGKPVTLSCSQTLNHNVMYWYQQKSSQAPKLLFHYYDKDFNNEADTPDNFQSRRPNTSFCFLDIRSPGLGDTAMYLCATSGPGTGTTGELFFGEGSRLTVL.

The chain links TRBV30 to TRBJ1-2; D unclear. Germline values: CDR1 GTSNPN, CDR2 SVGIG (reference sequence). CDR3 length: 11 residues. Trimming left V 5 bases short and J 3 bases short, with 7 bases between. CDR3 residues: CAWSPDYGYTF. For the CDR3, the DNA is TGTGCCTGGTCCCCAGACTATGGCTACACCTTC. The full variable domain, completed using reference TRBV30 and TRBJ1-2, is SQTIHQWPATLVQPVGSPLSLECTVEGTSNPNLYWYRQAAGRGLQLLFYSVGIGQISSEVPQNLSASRPQDRQFILSSKKLLLSDSGFYLCAWSPDYGYTFGSGTRLTVV.

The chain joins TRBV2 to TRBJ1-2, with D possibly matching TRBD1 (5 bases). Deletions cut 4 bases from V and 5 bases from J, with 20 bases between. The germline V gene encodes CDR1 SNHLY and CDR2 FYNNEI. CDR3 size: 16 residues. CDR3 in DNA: TGTGCCAGCAGTGTGCGCGGGGACCTCGTACTGTATGGCTACACCTTC. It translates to CASSVRGDLVLYGYTF.

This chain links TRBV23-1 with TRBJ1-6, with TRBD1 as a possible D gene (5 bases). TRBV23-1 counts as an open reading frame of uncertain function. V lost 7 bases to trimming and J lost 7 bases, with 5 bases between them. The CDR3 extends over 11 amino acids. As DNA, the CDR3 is TGCGCCAGCACAGGGAATTCACCCCTCCACTTT. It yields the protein CASTGNSPLHF.

The CDR3 DNA is TGTGCCAGCAGCGTGGGACAGGTCTATGGCTACACCTTC. This translates into CASSVGQVYGYTF. V gene TRBV9 combines with J gene TRBJ1-2; 8 bases fit TRBD1. V lost 2 bases to trimming and J lost 4 bases; unmatched junction nucleotides: 1. CDR1 is SGDLS and CDR2 is YYNGEE in the germline V gene. This CDR3 is 13 amino acids long.

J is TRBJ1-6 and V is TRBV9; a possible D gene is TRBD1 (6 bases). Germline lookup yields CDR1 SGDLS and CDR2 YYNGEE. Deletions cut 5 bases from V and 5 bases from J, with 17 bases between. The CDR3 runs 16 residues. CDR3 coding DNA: TGTGCCAGCAGTCCACTACAGGGTTCCCATAATTCACCCCTCCACTTT. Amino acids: CASSPLQGSHNSPLHF.

The DNA for the CDR3 is TGTGCCAGCAGCGTATCTACAGGGGGCAGGGGCAATGAGCAGTTCTTC. Residues: CASSVSTGGRGNEQFF. This chain uses TRBV9 with TRBJ2-1, with TRBD1 matching over 9 bases. V trimming: 1 base; J trimming: 6 bases; junction bases outside the gene matches: 8. The V gene's germline CDR1 is SGDLS and CDR2 YYNGEE. This CDR3 is built from 16 residues.

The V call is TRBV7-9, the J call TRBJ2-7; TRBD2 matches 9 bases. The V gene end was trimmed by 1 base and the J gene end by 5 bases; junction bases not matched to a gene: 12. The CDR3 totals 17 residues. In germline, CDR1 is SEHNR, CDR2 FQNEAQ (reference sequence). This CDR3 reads CASSLGVGAGGQNEQYF. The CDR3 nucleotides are TGTGCCAGCAGCTTAGGGGTTGGAGCGGGGGGCCAAAACGAGCAGTACTTC.

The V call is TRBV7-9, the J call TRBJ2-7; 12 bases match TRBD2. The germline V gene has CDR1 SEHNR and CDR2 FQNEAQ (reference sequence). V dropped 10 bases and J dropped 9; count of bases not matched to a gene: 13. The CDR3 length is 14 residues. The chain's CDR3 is CATGTSGSKEGQYF. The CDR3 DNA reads TGTGCCACCGGGACTAGCGGGTCAAAAGAGGGGCAGTACTTC.

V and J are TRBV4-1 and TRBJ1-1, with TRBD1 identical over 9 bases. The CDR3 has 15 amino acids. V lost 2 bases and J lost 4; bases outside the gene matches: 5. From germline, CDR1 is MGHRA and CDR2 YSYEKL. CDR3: CASSQQGQGSTEAFF. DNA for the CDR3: TGCGCCAGCAGCCAACAGGGACAGGGAAGCACTGAAGCTTTCTTT.

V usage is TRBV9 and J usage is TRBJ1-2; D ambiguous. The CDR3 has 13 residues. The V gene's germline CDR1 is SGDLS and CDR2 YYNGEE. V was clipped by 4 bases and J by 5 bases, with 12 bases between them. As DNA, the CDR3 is TGTGCCAGCAGCCCCAAAGAGGGATATGGCTACACCTTC. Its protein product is CASSPKEGYGYTF.

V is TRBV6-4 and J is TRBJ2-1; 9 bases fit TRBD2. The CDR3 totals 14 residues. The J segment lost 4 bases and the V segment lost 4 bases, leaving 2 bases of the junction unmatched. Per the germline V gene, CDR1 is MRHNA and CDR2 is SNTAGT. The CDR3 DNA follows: TGTGCCAGCAGTGCTAGCGGGGCTTACAATGAGCAGTTCTTC. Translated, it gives CASSASGAYNEQFF.

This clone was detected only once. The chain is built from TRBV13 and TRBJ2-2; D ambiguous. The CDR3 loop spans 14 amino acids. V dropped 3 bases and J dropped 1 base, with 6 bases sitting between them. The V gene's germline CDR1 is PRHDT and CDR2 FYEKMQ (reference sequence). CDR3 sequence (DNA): TGTGCCAGCAGCTTTTTCCAGAACACCGGGGAGCTGTTTTTT. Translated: CASSFFQNTGELFF.

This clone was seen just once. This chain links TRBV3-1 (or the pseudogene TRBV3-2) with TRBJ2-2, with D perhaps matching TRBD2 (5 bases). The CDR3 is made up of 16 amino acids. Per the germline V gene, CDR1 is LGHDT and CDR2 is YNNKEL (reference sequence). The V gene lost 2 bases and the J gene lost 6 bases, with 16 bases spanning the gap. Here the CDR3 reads CASSQQRLGSPGELFF. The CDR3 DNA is TGTGCCAGCAGCCAACAAAGATTGGGGAGCCCCGGGGAGCTGTTTTTT.

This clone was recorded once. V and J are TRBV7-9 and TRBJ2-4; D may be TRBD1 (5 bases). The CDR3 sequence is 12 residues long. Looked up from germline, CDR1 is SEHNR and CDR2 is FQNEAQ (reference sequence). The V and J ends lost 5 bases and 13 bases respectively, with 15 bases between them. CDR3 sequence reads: CASSHQGELQYF. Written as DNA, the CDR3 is TGTGCCAGCAGCCATCAAGGGGAACTACAGTACTTC.

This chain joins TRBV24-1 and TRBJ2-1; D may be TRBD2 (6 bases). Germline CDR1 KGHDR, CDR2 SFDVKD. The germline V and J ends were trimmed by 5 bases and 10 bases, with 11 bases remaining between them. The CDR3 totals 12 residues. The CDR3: CATSGGSGEQFF. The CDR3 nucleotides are TGTGCCACCAGTGGGGGCAGCGGGGAGCAGTTCTTC.

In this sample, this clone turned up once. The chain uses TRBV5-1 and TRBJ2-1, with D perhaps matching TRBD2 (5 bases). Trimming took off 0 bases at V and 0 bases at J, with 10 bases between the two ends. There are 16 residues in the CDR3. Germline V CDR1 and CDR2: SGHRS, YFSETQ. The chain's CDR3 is CASSLGTGSSYNEQFF. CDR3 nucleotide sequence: TGCGCCAGCAGCTTGGGGACTGGGAGCTCCTACAATGAGCAGTTCTTC.

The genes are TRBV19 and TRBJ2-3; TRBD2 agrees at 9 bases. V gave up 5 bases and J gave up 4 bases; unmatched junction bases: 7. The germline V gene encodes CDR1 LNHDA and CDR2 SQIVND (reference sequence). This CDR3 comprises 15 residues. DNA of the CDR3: TGTGCCAGTAGTCCCTTTGCGGGAGGGTCAGATACGCAGTATTTT. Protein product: CASSPFAGGSDTQYF.

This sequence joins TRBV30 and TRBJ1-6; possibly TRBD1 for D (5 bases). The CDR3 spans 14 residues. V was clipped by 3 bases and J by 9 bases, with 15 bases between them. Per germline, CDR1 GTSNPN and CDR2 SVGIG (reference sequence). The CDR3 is CAWSQSGGVSPLHF. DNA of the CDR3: TGTGCCTGGAGCCAAAGTGGGGGGGTTTCACCCCTCCACTTT.

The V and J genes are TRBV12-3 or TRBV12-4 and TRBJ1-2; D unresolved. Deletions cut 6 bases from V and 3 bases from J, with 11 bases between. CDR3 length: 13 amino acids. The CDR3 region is CASRRRGDYGYTF. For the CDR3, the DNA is TGTGCCAGCAGGCGACGGGGAGACTATGGCTACACCTTC.

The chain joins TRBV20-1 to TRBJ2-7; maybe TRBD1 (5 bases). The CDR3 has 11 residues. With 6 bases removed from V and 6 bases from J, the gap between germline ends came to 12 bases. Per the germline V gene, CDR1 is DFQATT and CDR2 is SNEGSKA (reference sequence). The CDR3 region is CSAADSLEQYF. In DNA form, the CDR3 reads TGCAGTGCAGCAGACAGTCTCGAGCAGTACTTC.

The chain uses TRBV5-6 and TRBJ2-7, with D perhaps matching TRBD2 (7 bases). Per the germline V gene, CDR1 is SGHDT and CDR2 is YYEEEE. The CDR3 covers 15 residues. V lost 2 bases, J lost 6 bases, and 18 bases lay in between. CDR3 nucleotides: TGTGCCAGCAGCTTCGGGGGGCTTGTGGTTGGCGAGCAGTACTTC. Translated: CASSFGGLVVGEQYF.

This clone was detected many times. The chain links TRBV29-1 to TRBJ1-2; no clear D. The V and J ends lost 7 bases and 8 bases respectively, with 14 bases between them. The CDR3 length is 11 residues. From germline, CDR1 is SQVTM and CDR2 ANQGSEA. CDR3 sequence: CSAIVGRGYTF. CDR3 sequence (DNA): TGCAGCGCGATCGTGGGGAGGGGCTACACCTTC.

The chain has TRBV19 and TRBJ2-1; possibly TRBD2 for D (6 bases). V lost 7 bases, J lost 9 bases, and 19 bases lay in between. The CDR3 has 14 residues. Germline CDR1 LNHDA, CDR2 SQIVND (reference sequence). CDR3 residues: CASTLGLVSGEQFF. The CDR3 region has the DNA TGTGCCAGTACGTTGGGACTGGTATCGGGTGAGCAGTTCTTC.